This T cell receptor beta chain stems from a study of T cells after yellow fever vaccination. In the study overall: For low cell numbers, libraries were made with SMART-Seq v4 Ultra Low Input.

Study-wide points: Reappearance after the booster was seen for most primary-vaccination clones, at 95% to 97% CD4 and around 88% CD8. Abundant clonotypes from the bulk population could contaminate FACS-sorted repertoires. Overall, a small share of clonotypes was seen in both CD4 and CD8 compartments.

This clonotype was recorded a few times. Its antigen is not known. MiXCR, applied by TCRdb to the 5' RACE reads, yields one record per CDR3 protein. The sample holds 400,000 or so distinct CDR3 sequences, 6.2% seen once. CDR3 length: 11 residues. Germline loops: CDR1 SQVTM, CDR2 ANQGSEA. Trimming took off 6 bases at V and 2 bases at J, with 7 bases between the two ends. The source material was PBMCs, sampled 5 days after the yellow fever booster vaccination. The rearrangement joins TRBV29-1 to TRBJ2-5; D gene ambiguous. The sequence derives from a young man who received the YFV17D yellow fever vaccine. The CDR3 loop reads CSVVPQETQYF. Here the CDR3 DNA reads TGCAGCGTCGTCCCACAAGAGACCCAGTACTTC.